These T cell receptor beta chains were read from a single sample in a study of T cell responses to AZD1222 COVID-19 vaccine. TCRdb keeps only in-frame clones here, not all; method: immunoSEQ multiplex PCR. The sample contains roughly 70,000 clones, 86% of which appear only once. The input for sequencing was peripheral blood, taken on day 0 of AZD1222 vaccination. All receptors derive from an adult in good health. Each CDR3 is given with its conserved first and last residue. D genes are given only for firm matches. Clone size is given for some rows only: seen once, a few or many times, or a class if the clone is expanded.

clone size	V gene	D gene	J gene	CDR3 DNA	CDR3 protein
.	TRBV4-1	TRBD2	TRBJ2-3	TGCGCCAGCAGCCGAGGTATGAGCGGGGACACAGATACGCAGTATTTT	CASSRGMSGDTDTQYF
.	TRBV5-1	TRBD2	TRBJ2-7	TGCGCCAGCAGCTTGGGGACTAGCGGTTCCTACGAGCAGTACTTC	CASSLGTSGSYEQYF
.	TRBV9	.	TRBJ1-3	TGTGCCAGCAGCGTAGGAGGGGACAACTCTGGAAACACCATATATTTT	CASSVGGDNSGNTIYF
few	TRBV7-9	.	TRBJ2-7	TGTGCCAGCAGCTTTACAGGGACGGGGTCATACGAGCAGTACTTC	CASSFTGTGSYEQYF
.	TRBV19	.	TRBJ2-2	TGTGCCAGTAGTCCCGGAAGCACCGGGGAGCTGTTTTTT	CASSPGSTGELFF
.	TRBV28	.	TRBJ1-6	TGTGCCAGCGTTACAGGGTCTTCACCCCTCCACTTT	CASVTGSSPLHF
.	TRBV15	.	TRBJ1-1	TGTGCCACCAGCAGCGGCCCGGGGGGCCGCCAGGCAACTGAAGCTTTCTTT	CATSSGPGGRQATEAFF
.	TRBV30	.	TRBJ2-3	TGTGCCTGGAGTGGGGGGCGGCTGGATACGCAGTATTTT	CAWSGGRLDTQYF
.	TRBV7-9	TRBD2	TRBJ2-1	TGTGCCAGCAGCTTATTACTAGCGCGCAACAATGAGCAGTTCTTC	CASSLLLARNNEQFF
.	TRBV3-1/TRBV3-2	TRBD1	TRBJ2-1	TGTGCCAGCAGCCAATCTGGGACAGGGTGGGATGAGCAGTTCTTC	CASSQSGTGWDEQFF
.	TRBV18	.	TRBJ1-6	TGTGCCAGCTCACCATCTTCAGGGGATAATTCACCCCTCCACTTT	CASSPSSGDNSPLHF
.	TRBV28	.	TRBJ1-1	TGTGCCAGCAGTGGGGACTGGACCACTGAAGCTTTCTTT	CASSGDWTTEAFF
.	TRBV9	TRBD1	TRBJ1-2	TGTGCCAGCAGCGTAGAGCAGGGGGCCGCCCTCTATGGCTACACCTTC	CASSVEQGAALYGYTF
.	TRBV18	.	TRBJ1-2	TGTGCCAGCTCAGGACAGACCGACGGCTATGGCTACACCTTC	CASSGQTDGYGYTF
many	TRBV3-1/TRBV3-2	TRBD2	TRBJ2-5	TGTGCCAGCAGCTCTACTAGCGGGGGGGCAAAAGAGACCCAGTACTTC	CASSSTSGGAKETQYF